Listed below are T cell receptor beta chains from one sample, sequenced in a study of blood T cell repertoires in COVID-19. Assay used: immunoSEQ multiplex PCR; TCRdb lists only in-frame clones, some missing. The sample carries 270,000 or so clones, less than 85% recorded once. The sequencing input was peripheral blood. The receptor set was obtained from a woman younger than 30 with acute or convalescent COVID-19. The CDR3 runs from the conserved cysteine through the conserved F or W. D genes are given only for firm matches. Clone size, where shown, is once, few, many, or a class for clones that have expanded.

size	D	V	J	CDR3	DNA
.	.	TRBV7-9	TRBJ2-7	CASSSLGVGYEQYF	TGTGCCAGCAGCTCCTTAGGGGTTGGTTACGAGCAGTACTTC
.	TRBD1	TRBV3-1/TRBV3-2	TRBJ1-2	CASSLGQGGNGYTF	TGTGCCAGCAGCCTAGGACAGGGTGGAAATGGCTACACCTTC
.	.	TRBV6-2/TRBV6-3	TRBJ2-7	CASSWDISSYEQYF	TGTGCCAGCAGCTGGGACATCTCATCCTACGAGCAGTACTTC
once	.	TRBV18	TRBJ2-3	CASSPQGARLSTDTQYF	TGTGCCAGCTCACCACAAGGGGCCCGACTTAGCACAGATACGCAGTATTTT
.	.	TRBV7-9	TRBJ2-3	CASSLSTDTQYF	TGTGCCAGCAGCTTGAGTACAGATACGCAGTATTTT
.	.	TRBV6-2/TRBV6-3	TRBJ1-3	CASSRPTGSGNTIYF	TGTGCCAGCAGTCGCCCGACAGGCTCTGGAAACACCATATATTTT
.	TRBD2	TRBV6-2/TRBV6-3	TRBJ2-7	CASSYYPSGLTYEQYF	TGTGCCAGCAGTTACTACCCTAGCGGACTCACCTACGAGCAGTACTTC
.	.	TRBV5-4	TRBJ2-3	CASSLSTDTQYF	TGTGCCAGCAGTCTTAGCACAGATACGCAGTATTTT
.	.	TRBV12-3/TRBV12-4	TRBJ1-4	CASGRTLNEKLFF	TGTGCCAGCGGTCGGACACTGAATGAAAAACTGTTTTTT
.	TRBD1	TRBV10-3	TRBJ2-2	CAIGPLGQLTGELFF	TGTGCCATCGGCCCGTTGGGACAGTTAACCGGGGAGCTGTTTTTT
.	.	TRBV6-5	TRBJ1-4	CASSRQPTNEKLFF	TGTGCCAGCAGTCGACAGCCAACTAATGAAAAACTGTTTTTT
.	.	TRBV11-3	TRBJ2-3	CASSFGRDGSTDTQYF	TGTGCCAGCAGCTTTGGGCGGGACGGAAGCACAGATACGCAGTATTTT
.	.	TRBV2	TRBJ1-1	CASSVQGEGNTEAFF	TGTGCCAGCAGTGTACAGGGAGAGGGGAACACTGAAGCTTTCTTT